Listed below are T cell receptor beta chains from one sample, sequenced in a study of T cell clones after liver transplantation. Libraries were prepared by immunoSEQ multiplex PCR; TCRdb keeps only in-frame clonotypes and omits some of them. The sample lists nearly 55,000 clones, about four fifths occurring once. This specimen was CD4+ T cells from blood, taken before liver transplant. The receptors were gathered from a human donor who received a liver transplant. The CDR3 runs from the conserved cysteine through the conserved F or W. A D gene is named only where the DNA matches it firmly. Not all rows give a size; the values are once, few, many and, for expanded clones, a class.

CDR3nt,CDR3aa,abundance,j_gene,d_gene,v_gene
TGTGCCAGCAGTGAGGAGGCGGTAACGAACACCGGGGAGCTGTTTTTT,CASSEEAVTNTGELFF,.,TRBJ2-2,.,TRBV2
TGTGCCAGCAGTTTAGGGGTCGTCACTAGCGGGAGTACCGGGGAGCTGTTTTTT,CASSLGVVTSGSTGELFF,.,TRBJ2-2,TRBD2,TRBV27
TGTGCCAGCAGTTACTCCACTCAGCCCCAGCATTTT,CASSYSTQPQHF,.,TRBJ1-5,.,TRBV6-6
TGTGCCAGCAGTGAGCACCCCGGGACAGGGATCGGCTACACCTTC,CASSEHPGTGIGYTF,.,TRBJ1-2,TRBD1,TRBV6-1
TGTGCCAGCAGTTACTCGAGGGGTGTCGGGGAGCTGTTTTTT,CASSYSRGVGELFF,.,TRBJ2-2,.,TRBV6-5
TGTGCCAGCAGCTTAGACAATCAGCCCCAGCATTTT,CASSLDNQPQHF,.,TRBJ1-5,.,TRBV7-2
TGTGCCAGCAGCCAAGGAGGGCTAGCATCGGGACGGCAGTTCTTC,CASSQGGLASGRQFF,.,TRBJ2-1,.,TRBV4-2
TGTGCCAGCAGCAAGACAGGGGGGGACACTGAAGCTTTCTTT,CASSKTGGDTEAFF,.,TRBJ1-1,TRBD1,TRBV5-6
TGTGCCAGCAGCTCGACCCGGGTGCGCTCTGGGGCCAACGTCCTGACTTTC,CASSSTRVRSGANVLTF,.,TRBJ2-6,.,TRBV7-3
TGTGCCAGCAAACGGCAGGCCTCCTACGAGCAGTACTTC,CASKRQASYEQYF,.,TRBJ2-7,.,TRBV2
TGTGCCAGCAGTCTATGGGGGGGAGTAAGGATAGCCAAAAACATTCAGTACTTC,CASSLWGGVRIAKNIQYF,.,TRBJ2-4,TRBD2,TRBV28
TGTGCCACCAGCAAGGGACTAGCGGGAGGAATCGGCTACAATGAGCAGTTCTTC,CATSKGLAGGIGYNEQFF,.,TRBJ2-1,TRBD2,TRBV15
TGTGCCATCAGTGAGTCGAGACTGAACACTGAAGCTTTCTTT,CAISESRLNTEAFF,.,TRBJ1-1,.,TRBV10-3
TGTGCCAGCAGTTTATCTCGGGCCGCTGGTTCACAGCATTTT,CASSLSRAAGSQHF,few,TRBJ1-5,.,TRBV28
TGTGCCAGCAGCTTGTCGATCCCCTATAATTCACCCCTCCACTTT,CASSLSIPYNSPLHF,.,TRBJ1-6,.,TRBV7-2
TGCGCCAGCAGCTTGGGCCAGGGATCAACCTACGAGCAGTACTTC,CASSLGQGSTYEQYF,.,TRBJ2-7,.,TRBV5-1
TGTGCCAGCAGCGCCACAGGACAGGAGACCCAGTACTTC,CASSATGQETQYF,.,TRBJ2-5,.,TRBV9
TGTGCCAGCAGTCCGCAGGGGGCTAGGGAGACCCAGTACTTC,CASSPQGARETQYF,.,TRBJ2-5,TRBD1,TRBV11-1
TGTGCCTGGGGCCGTCCAGACACCATATATTTT,CAWGRPDTIYF,.,TRBJ1-3,.,TRBV30
TGTGCCAGCAGCGCCGCGGGACAGGTCTCGGGTTCGGGGTTCTTC,CASSAAGQVSGSGFF,.,TRBJ2-1,TRBD1,TRBV7-2
TGCGCCAGCAGGGACAACCGATTCACTGAAGCTTTCTTT,CASRDNRFTEAFF,.,TRBJ1-1,.,TRBV10-2
TGTGCCAGTAGTATAGCGGGGAATGAGCAGTTCTTC,CASSIAGNEQFF,.,TRBJ2-1,.,TRBV19
TGCAGTGCTAATGGGCAAGAGACCCAGTACTTC,CSANGQETQYF,.,TRBJ2-5,.,TRBV20-1
TGCGCCAGCACCGGACTTTCGAACACCGGGGAGCTGTTTTTT,CASTGLSNTGELFF,once,TRBJ2-2,.,TRBV5-1
TGTGCCAGTAGTAGTTTCTGGGGCAGGGGCCAGCCCCAGCATTTT,CASSSFWGRGQPQHF,.,TRBJ1-5,.,TRBV19
TGTGCCAGCAGCTTAGGTTGGACAGATACGCAGTATTTT,CASSLGWTDTQYF,.,TRBJ2-3,.,TRBV7-7
TGTGCCAGCAGCTTAGTTCCCGGGACGGCCGGACGCACAGATACGCAGTATTTT,CASSLVPGTAGRTDTQYF,.,TRBJ2-3,.,TRBV7-8
TGCGCCAGCAGCTCGGACAGGCGGGATGGCTACACCTTC,CASSSDRRDGYTF,.,TRBJ1-2,TRBD1,TRBV5-1
TGTGCTAGCAGCTTACTCCGGGGAGGGGAGACCCAGTACTTC,CASSLLRGGETQYF,few,TRBJ2-5,TRBD2,TRBV7-7
TGTGCCAGTAGTATGGGTCCGGGGAGGGAGCAGTACTTC,CASSMGPGREQYF,.,TRBJ2-7,.,TRBV19
TGTGCCACCAGCAGAGAATGGGTGGCCGGGGAGCTGTTTTTT,CATSREWVAGELFF,.,TRBJ2-2,.,TRBV15
TGCAGTGCTAGTGATAACACTGAAGCTTTCTTT,CSASDNTEAFF,.,TRBJ1-1,.,TRBV20-1
TGTGCCAGCAGCGTTCTAGCGACGAAAAACACAGATACGCAGTATTTT,CASSVLATKNTDTQYF,.,TRBJ2-3,.,TRBV9
TGTGCCAGCAGCTTAGGTCAGGGGAACTATGGCTACACCTTC,CASSLGQGNYGYTF,once,TRBJ1-2,.,TRBV7-2
TGCGCCAGCAGCTATGGGACAGGGAGGGAGACCCAGTACTTC,CASSYGTGRETQYF,.,TRBJ2-5,TRBD1,TRBV5-1
TGTGCCAGCAGCTTGGTGGGACCCCAAGAGACCCAGTACTTC,CASSLVGPQETQYF,.,TRBJ2-5,.,TRBV5-5
TGTGCCAGCAGTGCGCCACGGACAGGCGGCTCCTACGAGCAGTACTTC,CASSAPRTGGSYEQYF,.,TRBJ2-7,TRBD1,TRBV28
TGTGCCAGCAGCAGGCGCACTCAGGGGGCCGCGGGAAACACCATATATTTT,CASSRRTQGAAGNTIYF,once,TRBJ1-3,TRBD1,TRBV9
TGTGCCAGCAGCGGACTAGCGGGGGGCGGGAGTGCAGATACGCAGTATTTT,CASSGLAGGGSADTQYF,.,TRBJ2-3,TRBD2,TRBV9
TGTGCCAGCTTCCGGGACAGGAGCTCCTACGAGCAGTACTTC,CASFRDRSSYEQYF,.,TRBJ2-7,TRBD1,TRBV28
TGCAGCGTTGAAAGTGGGGGAGATACGCAGTATTTT,CSVESGGDTQYF,.,TRBJ2-3,.,TRBV29-1
TGTGCCACCCAAATGGGGGGAACTAATCAGCCCCAGCATTTT,CATQMGGTNQPQHF,.,TRBJ1-5,.,TRBV2
TGTGCCAGCAGCCAAGACAGGGATCAGCCCCAGCATTTT,CASSQDRDQPQHF,few,TRBJ1-5,.,TRBV4-2
TGTGCCAGTAGTACACCCATGGGGGAGCAGTTCTTC,CASSTPMGEQFF,once,TRBJ2-1,.,TRBV19
TGTGCCAGCAGTTACTCGACGGGGTACGATACGCAGTATTTT,CASSYSTGYDTQYF,.,TRBJ2-3,.,TRBV6-6
TGTGCCAGCAGTGAATCAGGGCCCAAAACTGAAGCTTTCTTT,CASSESGPKTEAFF,.,TRBJ1-1,.,TRBV6-1
TGTGCCAGCAGTTCTCAGGTTGGGGGCAATGAAAAACTGTTTTTT,CASSSQVGGNEKLFF,.,TRBJ1-4,.,TRBV5-4
TGTGCCAGCAGGCGTACAGGGAGCTCCTACGAGCAGTACTTC,CASRRTGSSYEQYF,.,TRBJ2-7,.,TRBV27
TGTGCCAGCAGGCCAGCGCCCTCCTACAATGAGCAGTTCTTC,CASRPAPSYNEQFF,.,TRBJ2-1,.,TRBV28
TGTGCCAGCCGCGGCTCGGGGGAGCTGTTTTTT,CASRGSGELFF,.,TRBJ2-2,.,TRBV11-2
TGTGCCAGCAGCAACCCACAGGGCCCGAACACTGAAGCTTTCTTT,CASSNPQGPNTEAFF,.,TRBJ1-1,.,TRBV5-4
TGTGCCAGCTCCCTACAGCGTCAAGAGACCCAGTACTTC,CASSLQRQETQYF,once,TRBJ2-5,.,TRBV7-2